This TCR beta chain came from a study of blood T cell repertoires in COVID-19. In the study overall: Collection of acute and convalescent COVID-19 samples took place in the United States, Italy and Spain. The analysed material was cDNA or gDNA that came from T cells, B-cell-depleted T cells, or PBMCs.

The authors' processing: Amplifying reference gene primers gave estimates of nucleated cell counts. Data came from immunoSEQ multiplex PCR; TCRdb stores just in-frame clones and leaves some out. V and J calls and clone size are given by that table; D and trimming were obtained from the DNA. In the table there are 200,000 to 300,000 clones, around 89% of which are singletons. The TCR sequence derives from a woman aged 40 to 50 with acute or convalescent COVID-19. Sample: peripheral blood.

As DNA, the CDR3 is TGCGCCAGCAGCCCCGGACAGGGAGAAAAACTGTTTTTT. Translating gives CASSPGQGEKLFF. The V call is TRBV5-1, the J call TRBJ1-4; TRBD1 aligns across 8 bases. Germline lookup yields CDR1 SGHRS and CDR2 YFSETQ. This CDR3 is built from 13 residues. V was clipped by 4 bases and J by 8 bases; unmatched bases: 4.